This T cell receptor beta chain was recorded in a study of blood T cell repertoires in COVID-19. Germline CDR1 and CDR2: PRHDT and FYEKMQ (reference sequence). This CDR3 region has 17 residues. V lost 4 bases and J lost 5; bases outside the gene matches: 17. Sequencing used immunoSEQ multiplex PCR; TCRdb keeps in-frame clones, though not all of them. This table holds around 310,000 clones, under 90% found once. The gene calls are TRBV13 and TRBJ2-7; 7 bases are shared with TRBD2. This receptor was taken from a woman between 25 and 40 years old who had recovered from COVID-19. Source material: PBMCs or T cells enriched from blood (not recorded which). CDR3 protein: CASSSRTWTRNVHEQYF. In DNA, the CDR3 is TGTGCCAGCAGCTCAAGGACATGGACTAGAAATGTTCACGAGCAGTACTTC.